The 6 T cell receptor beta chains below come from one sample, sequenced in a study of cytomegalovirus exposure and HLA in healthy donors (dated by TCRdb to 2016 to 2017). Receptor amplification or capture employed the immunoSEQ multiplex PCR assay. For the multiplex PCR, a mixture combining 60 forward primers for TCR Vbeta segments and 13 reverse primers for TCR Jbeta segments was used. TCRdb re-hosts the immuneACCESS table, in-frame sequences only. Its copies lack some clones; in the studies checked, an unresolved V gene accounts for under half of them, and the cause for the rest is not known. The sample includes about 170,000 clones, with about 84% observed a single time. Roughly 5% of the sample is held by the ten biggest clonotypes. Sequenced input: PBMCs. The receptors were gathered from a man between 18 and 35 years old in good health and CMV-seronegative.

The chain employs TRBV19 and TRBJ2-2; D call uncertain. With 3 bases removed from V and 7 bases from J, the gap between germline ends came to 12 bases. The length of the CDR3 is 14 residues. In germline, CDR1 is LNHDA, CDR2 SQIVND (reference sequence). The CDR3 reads CASSIRQYGGELFF. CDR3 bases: TGTGCCAGTAGTATCAGGCAGTACGGCGGGGAGCTGTTTTTT.

The CDR3 nucleotides are TGTGCCAGCAGTTTGACCGGGACATACATCTACGAGCAGTACTTC. This codes for CASSLTGTYIYEQYF. The chain uses TRBV5-8 and TRBJ2-7, with D perhaps matching TRBD1 (6 bases). V dropped 5 bases and J dropped 3 bases, with 18 bases sitting between them. The CDR3 is made up of 15 amino acids. Germline V gene data show CDR1 as SGHTS and CDR2 as YDEGEE.

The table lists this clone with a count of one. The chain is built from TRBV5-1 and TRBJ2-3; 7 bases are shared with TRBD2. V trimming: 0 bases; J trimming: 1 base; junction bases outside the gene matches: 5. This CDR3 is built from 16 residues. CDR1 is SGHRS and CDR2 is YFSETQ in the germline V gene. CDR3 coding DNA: TGCGCCAGCAGCTTGGGTTCTAGCGGAGGCACAGATACGCAGTATTTT. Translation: CASSLGSSGGTDTQYF.

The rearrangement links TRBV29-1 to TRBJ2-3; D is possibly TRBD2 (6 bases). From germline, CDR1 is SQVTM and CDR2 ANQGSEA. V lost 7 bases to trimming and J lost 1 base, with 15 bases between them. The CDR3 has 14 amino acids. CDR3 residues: CSAGPGLRTDTQYF. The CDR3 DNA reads TGCAGCGCCGGACCGGGACTTCGCACAGATACGCAGTATTTT.

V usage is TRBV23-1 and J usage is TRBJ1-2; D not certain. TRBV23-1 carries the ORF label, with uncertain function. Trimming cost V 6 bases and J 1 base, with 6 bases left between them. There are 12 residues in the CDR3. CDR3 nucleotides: TGCGCCAGCAGCGGGATTAACTATGGCTACACCTTC. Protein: CASSGINYGYTF.

The CDR3 is CSVGGTGTYEQYF. Here the CDR3 DNA reads TGCAGCGTTGGTGGGACAGGGACCTACGAGCAGTACTTC. The chain joins TRBV29-1 to TRBJ2-5; 9 bases match TRBD1. The DNA end is a closer match to TRBJ2-7, so the J assignment may be wrong. CDR3 length equals 13 residues. Germline CDR1 is SQVTM and CDR2 is ANQGSEA.